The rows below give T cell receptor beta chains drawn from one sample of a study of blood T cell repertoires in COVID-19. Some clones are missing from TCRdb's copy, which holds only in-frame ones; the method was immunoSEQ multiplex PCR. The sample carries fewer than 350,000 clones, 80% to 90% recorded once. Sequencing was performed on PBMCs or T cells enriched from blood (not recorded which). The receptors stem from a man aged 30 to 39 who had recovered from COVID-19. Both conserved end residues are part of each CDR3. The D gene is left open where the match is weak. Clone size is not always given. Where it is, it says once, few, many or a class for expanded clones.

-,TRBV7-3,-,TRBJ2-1,TGTGCCAGCAGCCCCTTGGGGGCCGGTGGTGAGCAGTTCTTC,CASSPLGAGGEQFF
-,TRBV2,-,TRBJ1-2,TGTGCCAGCACTACGGCAGGGATCGATGGCTACACCTTC,CASTTAGIDGYTF
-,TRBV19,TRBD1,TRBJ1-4,TGTGCCAGTAGTATATTGGGACAGCCTAATGAAAAACTGTTTTTT,CASSILGQPNEKLFF
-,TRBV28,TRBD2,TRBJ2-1,TGTGCCAGCAGTTCTATTATTAGCGGGCTCAATGAGCAGTTCTTC,CASSSIISGLNEQFF
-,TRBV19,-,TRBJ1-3,TGTGCCAGTAGTATCCGGGACACCATATATTTT,CASSIRDTIYF
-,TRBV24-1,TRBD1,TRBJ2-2,TGTGCCACCGGCCACGCGGGACAGGGAAGCACCGGGGAGCTGTTTTTT,CATGHAGQGSTGELFF
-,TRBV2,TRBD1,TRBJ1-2,TGTGCCAGCAGTGAAGTGTTGGACAGGGGCTTTGACTATGGCTACACCTTC,CASSEVLDRGFDYGYTF
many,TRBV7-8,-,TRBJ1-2,TGTGCCAGCACCTCTATTAGAACAGGGTTAGCACGGCTTAACTATGGCTACACCTTC,CASTSIRTGLARLNYGYTF
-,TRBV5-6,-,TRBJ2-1,TGTGCCAGCAGCTTGGATACTGGGCAGTTCTTC,CASSLDTGQFF
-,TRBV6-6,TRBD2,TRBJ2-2,TGTGCCAGCAGTTCCCTTGGACTAGCGGGTACCGGGGAGCTGTTTTTT,CASSSLGLAGTGELFF
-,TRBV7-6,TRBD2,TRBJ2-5,TGTGCCAGCAGCTCTAGGACTAGCGGGGGCATGAGGGAGACCCAGTACTTC,CASSSRTSGGMRETQYF
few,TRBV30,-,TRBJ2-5,TGTGCCCGGGACAACCAAGAGACCCAGTACTTC,CARDNQETQYF
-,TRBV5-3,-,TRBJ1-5,TGTGCCAGAAGCTTGTTCATTTCCGGGCAGCCCCAGCATTTT,CARSLFISGQPQHF
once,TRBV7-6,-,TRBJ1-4,TGTGCCAGCAGCCTCGGGAGTACAGTCTGGGGAGGTGAAAAACTGTTTTTT,CASSLGSTVWGGEKLFF
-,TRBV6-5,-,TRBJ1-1,TGTGCCATCCCTATACGTGAAGCTTTCTTT,CAIPIREAFF
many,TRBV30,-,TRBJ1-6,TGTGCCTGGAGTGCGAAGACCGCTGGGGGGTATGGTTCACCCCTCCACTTT,CAWSAKTAGGYGSPLHF
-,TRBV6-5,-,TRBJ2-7,TGTGCCAGCAGTTACGGGGGGTCTACCTACGAGCAGTACTTC,CASSYGGSTYEQYF
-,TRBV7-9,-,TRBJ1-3,TGTGCCAGCAGACAAGCCTCAGGGGTTGGAAACACCATATATTTT,CASRQASGVGNTIYF
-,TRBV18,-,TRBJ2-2,TGTGCCAGCTCACCAAACGTAGCTTTCCCCGGGGAGCTGTTTTTT,CASSPNVAFPGELFF
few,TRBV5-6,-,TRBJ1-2,TGTGCCAGCAGCTTGCTAGTCAGCTCTCTACCCTATGGCTACACCTTC,CASSLLVSSLPYGYTF
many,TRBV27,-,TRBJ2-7,TGTGCCAGCAGCCCGATTGGGGGGGCAGGGCAGTACTTC,CASSPIGGAGQYF
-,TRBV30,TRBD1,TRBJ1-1,TGTGCCTGGAGTGTACAGGGGACAGGGGAAGCTTTCTTT,CAWSVQGTGEAFF
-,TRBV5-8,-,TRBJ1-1,TGTGCCAGCATTGACGGGGGTGTTGACACTGAAGCTTTCTTT,CASIDGGVDTEAFF
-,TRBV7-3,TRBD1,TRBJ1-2,TGTGCCAGCAGCTTAACAACCGGGACAGGGGAGGATCTTGGCTACACCTTC,CASSLTTGTGEDLGYTF
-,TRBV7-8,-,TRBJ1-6,TGTGCCAGCAGCTTAGTTGTAGGGGTGGTCCCTAATTCACCCCTCCACTTT,CASSLVVGVVPNSPLHF
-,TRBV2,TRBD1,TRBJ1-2,TGTGCCAGCGGTGGGGGACAGGGAGGCTATGGCTACACCTTC,CASGGGQGGYGYTF
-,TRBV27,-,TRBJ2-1,TGTGCCAGCAGTTTGGCGGCATACAATGAGCAGTTCTTC,CASSLAAYNEQFF
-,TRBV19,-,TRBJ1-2,TGTGCCAGTAGTCGGACGGGAGACCTTTATGGCTACACCTTC,CASSRTGDLYGYTF
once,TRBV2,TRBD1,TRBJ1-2,TGTGCCAGCAGGGCCACAGGGGGCGCGTTTGGCTACACCTTC,CASRATGGAFGYTF
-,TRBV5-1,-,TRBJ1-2,TGCGCCAGCAGCTTGGACCTTGGAGCGAACTATGGCTACACCTTC,CASSLDLGANYGYTF
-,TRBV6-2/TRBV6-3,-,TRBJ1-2,TGTGCCAGCAGTTACTCGAGGAGGGAAGCTAACTATGGCTACACCTTC,CASSYSRREANYGYTF
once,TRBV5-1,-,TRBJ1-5,TGCGCCAGCAGATTGGGGGTTGCAGGGGGCAATCAGCCCCAGCATTTT,CASRLGVAGGNQPQHF
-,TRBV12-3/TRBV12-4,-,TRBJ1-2,TGTGCCAGCACAGGAAACTATGGCTACACCTTC,CASTGNYGYTF
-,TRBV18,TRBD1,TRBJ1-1,TGTGCCAGTCATGCCGGGACAGCTTTTGAAGCTTTCTTT,CASHAGTAFEAFF
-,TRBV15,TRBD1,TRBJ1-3,TGTGCCACCAGCTCCTTTAGACAGGGAAATACGAGAAACTCTGGAAACACCATATATTTT,CATSSFRQGNTRNSGNTIYF
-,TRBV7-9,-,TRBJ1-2,TGTGCCAGCACCGAGCCTTTGACAGATACTAACTATGGCTACACCTTC,CASTEPLTDTNYGYTF
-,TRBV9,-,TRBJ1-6,TGTGCCAGCAGCCTTCGACAGGATAATTCACCCCTCCACTTT,CASSLRQDNSPLHF
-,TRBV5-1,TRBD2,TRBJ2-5,TGCGCCAGCAGCTTGGATGGACGGTTGCGCGGGGGGGAGACCCAGTACTTC,CASSLDGRLRGGETQYF
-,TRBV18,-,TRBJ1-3,TGTGCCAGCTCACCCAGCCAGGGCTCTGGAAACACCATATATTTT,CASSPSQGSGNTIYF
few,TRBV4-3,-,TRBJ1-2,TGCGCCAGCAGCCAAGATCGAACAGGGACTAACTATGGCTACACCTTC,CASSQDRTGTNYGYTF
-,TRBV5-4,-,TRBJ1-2,TGTGCCAGCAGCTTCGGGTCAGAGAATAACTATGGCTACACCTTC,CASSFGSENNYGYTF
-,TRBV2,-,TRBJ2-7,TGTGCCAGCAAGCCGGACAGAACCTCCTACGAGCAGTACTTC,CASKPDRTSYEQYF
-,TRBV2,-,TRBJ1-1,TGTGCCAGCAGTGTACAGGGTACCGCTACTGAAGCTTTCTTT,CASSVQGTATEAFF
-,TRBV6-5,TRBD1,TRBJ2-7,TGTGCCAGCAGTCCTGGACAGGGAGTGGCCTACGAGCAGTACTTC,CASSPGQGVAYEQYF
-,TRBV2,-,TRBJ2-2,TGTGCCAGCAGTGCCCTGAACACCGGGGAGCTGTTTTTT,CASSALNTGELFF
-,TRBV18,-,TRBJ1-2,TGTGCCAGCTCAGCCGTTGGGCAGTCGTATGGCTACACCTTC,CASSAVGQSYGYTF
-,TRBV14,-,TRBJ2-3,TGTGCCAGCAGCCAACTCAGGGGCCCTGGTACGCAGTATTTT,CASSQLRGPGTQYF
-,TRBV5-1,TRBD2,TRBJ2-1,TGCGCCAGCAGCTTGGTACCCGGGGGGACGGGCAATGAGCAGTTCTTC,CASSLVPGGTGNEQFF
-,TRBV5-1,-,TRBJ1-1,TGCGCCAGCAGCTTCGGGGGATACACTGAAGCTTTCTTT,CASSFGGYTEAFF
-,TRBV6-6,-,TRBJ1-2,TGTGCCAGCAGGGACAGTCGAGGCTATGGCTACACCTTC,CASRDSRGYGYTF